The clone carrying this TCR beta chain was seen a few times. Its antigen remains unknown. The data belong to a study of identical twins. Study-level points and caveats: Sequences that were out-of-frame, alpha and twin-shared displayed an excess of low generation probability.

The CDR3 is made up of 17 amino acids. Trimming removed 0 bases from V and 7 bases from J, with 20 bases in between. Looked up from germline, CDR1 is SGHRS and CDR2 is YFSETQ. A template switching step contributed a universal primer site, while unique molecular identifiers were present in the cDNA. MiXCR, applied by TCRdb to the 5' RACE reads, yields one record per CDR3 protein. Of 690,000 or so distinct CDR3 sequences listed, 6% to 6.5% were seen once; the top ten hold roughly 1.8%. The clonotype originates from a man between 18 and 35 years old in good health. This chain links TRBV5-1 with TRBJ2-1; D gene ambiguous. The sequencing input was naive T cells sorted from blood. CDR3 in DNA: TGCGCCAGCAGCTTGGCTGGGTTTGTCCTGCTTAGGAATGAGCAGTTCTTC. Amino acid sequence: CASSLAGFVLLRNEQFF.